This T cell receptor beta chain was recovered during a study of T cell changes during pregnancy in multiple sclerosis. The method was immunoSEQ multiplex PCR; TCRdb's version includes in-frame clones alone and lacks a portion of them. The table has tens of thousands of clones, roughly 89% seen once. Germline loops: CDR1 SNHLY, CDR2 FYNNEI. The germline V and J ends were trimmed by 0 bases and 3 bases, with 8 bases remaining between them. The CDR3 totals 14 residues. The chain employs TRBV2 and TRBJ1-1, with D perhaps matching TRBD1 (5 bases). This receptor was identified in a female donor in good health, enrolled as a control in a pregnancy study. Sequencing used CD4+ T cells from peripheral blood mononuclear cells, obtained in the third trimester of pregnancy. The CDR3 sequence: CASSEASGYTEAFF. CDR3 in DNA: TGTGCCAGCAGTGAAGCTTCAGGGTACACTGAAGCTTTCTTT. Complete variable domain (other parts from reference TRBV2 and TRBJ1-1): EPEVTQTPSHQVTQMGQEVILRCVPISNHLYFYWYRQILGQKVEFLVSFYNNEISEKSEIFDDQFSVERPDGSNFTLKIRSTKLEDSAMYFCASSEASGYTEAFFGQGTRLTVV.